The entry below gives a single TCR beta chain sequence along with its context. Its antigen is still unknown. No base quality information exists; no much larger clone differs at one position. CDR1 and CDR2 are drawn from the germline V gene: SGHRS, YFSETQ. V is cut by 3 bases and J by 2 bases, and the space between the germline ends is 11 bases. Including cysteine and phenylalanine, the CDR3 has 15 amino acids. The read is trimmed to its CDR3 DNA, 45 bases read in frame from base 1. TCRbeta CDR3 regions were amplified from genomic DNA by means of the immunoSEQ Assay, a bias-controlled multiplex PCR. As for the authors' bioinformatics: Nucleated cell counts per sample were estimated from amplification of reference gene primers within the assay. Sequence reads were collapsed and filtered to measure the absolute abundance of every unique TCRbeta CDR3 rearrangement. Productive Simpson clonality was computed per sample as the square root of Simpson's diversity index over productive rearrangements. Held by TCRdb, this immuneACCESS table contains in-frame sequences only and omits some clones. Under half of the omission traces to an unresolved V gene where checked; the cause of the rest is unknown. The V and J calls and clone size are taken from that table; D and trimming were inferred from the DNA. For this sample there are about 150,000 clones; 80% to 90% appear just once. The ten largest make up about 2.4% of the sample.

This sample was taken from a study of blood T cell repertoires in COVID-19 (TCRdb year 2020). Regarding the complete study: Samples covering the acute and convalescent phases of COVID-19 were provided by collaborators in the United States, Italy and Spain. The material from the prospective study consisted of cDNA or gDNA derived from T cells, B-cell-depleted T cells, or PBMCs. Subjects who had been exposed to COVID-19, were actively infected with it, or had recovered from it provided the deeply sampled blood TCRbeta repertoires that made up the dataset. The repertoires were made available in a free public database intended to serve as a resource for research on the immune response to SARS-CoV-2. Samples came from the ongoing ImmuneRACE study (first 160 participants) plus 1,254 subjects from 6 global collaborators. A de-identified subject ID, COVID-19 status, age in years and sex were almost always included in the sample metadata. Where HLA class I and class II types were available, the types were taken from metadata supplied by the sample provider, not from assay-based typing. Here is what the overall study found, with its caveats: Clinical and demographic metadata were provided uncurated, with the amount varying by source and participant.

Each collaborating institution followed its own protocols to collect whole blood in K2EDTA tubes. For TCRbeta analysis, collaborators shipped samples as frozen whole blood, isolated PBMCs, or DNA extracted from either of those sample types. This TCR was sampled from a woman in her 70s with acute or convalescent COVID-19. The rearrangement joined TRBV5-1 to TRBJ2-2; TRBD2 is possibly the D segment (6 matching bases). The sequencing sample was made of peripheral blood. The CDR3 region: CASSSGGANTGELFF. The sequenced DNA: TGCGCCAGCAGCTCGGGCGGGGCCAACACCGGGGAGCTGTTTTTT. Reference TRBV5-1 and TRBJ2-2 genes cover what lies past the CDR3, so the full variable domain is KAGVTQTPRYLIKTRGQQVTLSCSPISGHRSVSWYQQTPGQGLQFLFEYFSETQRNKGNFPGRFSGRQFSNSRSEMNVSTLELGDSALYLCASSSGGANTGELFFGEGSRLTVL.